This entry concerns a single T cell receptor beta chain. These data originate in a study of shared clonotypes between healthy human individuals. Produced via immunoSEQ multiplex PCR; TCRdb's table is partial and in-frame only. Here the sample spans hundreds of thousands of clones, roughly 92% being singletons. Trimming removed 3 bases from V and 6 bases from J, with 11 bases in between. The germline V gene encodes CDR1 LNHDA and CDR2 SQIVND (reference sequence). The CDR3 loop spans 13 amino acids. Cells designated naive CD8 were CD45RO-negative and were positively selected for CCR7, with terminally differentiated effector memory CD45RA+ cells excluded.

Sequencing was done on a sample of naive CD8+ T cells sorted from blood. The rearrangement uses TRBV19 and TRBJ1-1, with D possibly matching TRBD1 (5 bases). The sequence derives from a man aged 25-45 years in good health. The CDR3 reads CASSMRGAAEAFF. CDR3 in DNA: TGTGCCAGTAGTATGAGGGGAGCCGCTGAAGCTTTCTTT.